The sequence of this TCR beta chain was determined in a study of T cells and Merkel cell carcinoma outcomes. Some clones are missing from TCRdb's copy, which holds only in-frame ones; the method was immunoSEQ multiplex PCR. The sample lists roughly 4,200 clones, 90% to 95% occurring once. V shed 5 bases, J shed 8 bases, and the junction held 9 bases outside the gene matches. This CDR3 is built from 15 residues. Germline V gives CDR1 SGHTA, CDR2 FQGNSA. The sequenced sample was tumor tissue from Merkel cell carcinoma. This chain uses TRBV7-2 with TRBJ2-1; TRBD1 aligns across 10 bases. This sequence originates from a human donor with Merkel cell carcinoma. This chain's CDR3 is CASSPTDRGWDEQFF. The CDR3 DNA sequence: TGTGCCAGCAGCCCCACGGACAGGGGGTGGGATGAGCAGTTCTTC.